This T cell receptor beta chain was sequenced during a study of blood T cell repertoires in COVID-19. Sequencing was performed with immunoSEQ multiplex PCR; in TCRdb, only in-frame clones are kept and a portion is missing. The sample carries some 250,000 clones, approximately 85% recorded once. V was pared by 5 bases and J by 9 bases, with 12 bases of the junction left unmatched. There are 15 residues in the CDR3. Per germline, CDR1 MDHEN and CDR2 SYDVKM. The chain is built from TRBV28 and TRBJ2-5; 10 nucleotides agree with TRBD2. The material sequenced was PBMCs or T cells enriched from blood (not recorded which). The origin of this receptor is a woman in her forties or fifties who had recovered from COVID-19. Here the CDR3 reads CASSNGLAETTSQYF. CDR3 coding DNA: TGTGCCAGCAGTAACGGACTAGCGGAGACCACCTCCCAGTACTTC.